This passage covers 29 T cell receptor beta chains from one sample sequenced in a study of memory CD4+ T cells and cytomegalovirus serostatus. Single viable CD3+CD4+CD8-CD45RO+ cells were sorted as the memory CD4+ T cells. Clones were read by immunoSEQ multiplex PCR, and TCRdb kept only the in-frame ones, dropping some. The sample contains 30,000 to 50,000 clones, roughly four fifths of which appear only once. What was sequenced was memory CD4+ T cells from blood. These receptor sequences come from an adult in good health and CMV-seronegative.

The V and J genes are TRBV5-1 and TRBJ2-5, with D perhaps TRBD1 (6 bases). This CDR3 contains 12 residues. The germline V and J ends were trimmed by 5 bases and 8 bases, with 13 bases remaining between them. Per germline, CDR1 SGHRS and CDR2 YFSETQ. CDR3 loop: CASSKRQDTQYF. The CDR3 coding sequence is TGCGCCAGCAGTAAGAGACAGGATACCCAGTACTTC.

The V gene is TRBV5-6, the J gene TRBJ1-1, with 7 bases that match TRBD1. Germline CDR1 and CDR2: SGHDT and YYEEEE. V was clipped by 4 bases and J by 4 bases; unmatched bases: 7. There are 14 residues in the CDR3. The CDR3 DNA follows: TGTGCCAGCAGCCCGGGACAGCCTGGCACTGAAGCTTTCTTT. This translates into CASSPGQPGTEAFF.

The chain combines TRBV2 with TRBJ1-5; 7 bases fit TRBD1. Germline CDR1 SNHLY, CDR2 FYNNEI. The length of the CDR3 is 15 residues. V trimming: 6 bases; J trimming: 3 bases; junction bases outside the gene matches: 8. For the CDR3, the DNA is TGTGCCAGCAGAATACTTACAGGGGCCAATCAGCCCCAGCATTTT. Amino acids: CASRILTGANQPQHF.

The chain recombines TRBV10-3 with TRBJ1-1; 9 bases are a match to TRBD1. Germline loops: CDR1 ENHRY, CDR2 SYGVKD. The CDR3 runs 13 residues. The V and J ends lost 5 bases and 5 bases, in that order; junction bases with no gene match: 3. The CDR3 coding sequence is TGTGCCATCAGTAGCGACAGGGGGACTGAAGCTTTCTTT. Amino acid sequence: CAISSDRGTEAFF.

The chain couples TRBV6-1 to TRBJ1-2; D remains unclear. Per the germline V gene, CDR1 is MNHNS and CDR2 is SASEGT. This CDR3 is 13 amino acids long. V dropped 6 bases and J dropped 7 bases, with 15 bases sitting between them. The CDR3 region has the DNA TGTGCCAGCAGGCAGGTAACGGAAACTGGCTACACCTTC. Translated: CASRQVTETGYTF.

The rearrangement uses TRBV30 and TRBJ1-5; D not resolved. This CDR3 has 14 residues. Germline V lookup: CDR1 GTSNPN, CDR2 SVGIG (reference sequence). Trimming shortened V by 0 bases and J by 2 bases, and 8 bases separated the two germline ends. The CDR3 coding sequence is TGTGCCTGGAGTGTAAAGGGCGGCAATCAGCCCCAGCATTTT. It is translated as CAWSVKGGNQPQHF. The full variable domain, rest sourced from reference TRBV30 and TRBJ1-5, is SQTIHQWPATLVQPVGSPLSLECTVEGTSNPNLYWYRQAAGRGLQLLFYSVGIGQISSEVPQNLSASRPQDRQFILSSKKLLLSDSGFYLCAWSVKGGNQPQHFGDGTRLSIL.

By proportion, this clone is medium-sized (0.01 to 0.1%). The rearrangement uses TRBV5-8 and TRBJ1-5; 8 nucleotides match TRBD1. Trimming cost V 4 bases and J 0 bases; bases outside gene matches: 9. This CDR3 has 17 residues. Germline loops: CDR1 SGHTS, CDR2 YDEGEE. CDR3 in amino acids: CASSLGQGGGSNQPQHF. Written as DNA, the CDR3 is TGTGCCAGCAGCCTTGGACAGGGAGGAGGTAGCAATCAGCCCCAGCATTTT.

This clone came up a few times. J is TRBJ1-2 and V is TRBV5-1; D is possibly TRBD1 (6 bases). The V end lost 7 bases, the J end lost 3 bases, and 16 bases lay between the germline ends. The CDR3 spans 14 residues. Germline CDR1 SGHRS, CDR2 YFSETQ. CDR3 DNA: TGCGCCAGCGCCACGGGGGCGGAAGACTATGGCTACACCTTC. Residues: CASATGAEDYGYTF.

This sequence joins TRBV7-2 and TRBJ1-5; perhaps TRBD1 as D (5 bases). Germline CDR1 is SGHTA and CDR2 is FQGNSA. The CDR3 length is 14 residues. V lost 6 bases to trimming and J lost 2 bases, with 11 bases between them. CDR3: CASRTGGGNQPQHF. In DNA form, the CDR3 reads TGTGCCAGCAGAACGGGGGGTGGCAATCAGCCCCAGCATTTT.

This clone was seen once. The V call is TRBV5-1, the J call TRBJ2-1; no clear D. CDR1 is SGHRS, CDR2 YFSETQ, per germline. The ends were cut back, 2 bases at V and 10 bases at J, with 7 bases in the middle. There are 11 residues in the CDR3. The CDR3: CASSFGPEQFF. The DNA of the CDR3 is TGCGCCAGCAGCTTCGGTCCCGAGCAGTTCTTC.

CDR3 residues: CASSLVGRLADTQYF. In DNA, the CDR3 is TGTGCCAGCAGCTTGGTTGGGAGGTTAGCAGATACGCAGTATTTT. This chain connects TRBV5-4 to TRBJ2-3; TRBD2 might be the D (6 bases). V was clipped by 0 bases and J by 4 bases, with 12 bases between them. The germline V gene encodes CDR1 SGHNT and CDR2 YYREEE (reference sequence). The CDR3 sequence is 15 residues long.

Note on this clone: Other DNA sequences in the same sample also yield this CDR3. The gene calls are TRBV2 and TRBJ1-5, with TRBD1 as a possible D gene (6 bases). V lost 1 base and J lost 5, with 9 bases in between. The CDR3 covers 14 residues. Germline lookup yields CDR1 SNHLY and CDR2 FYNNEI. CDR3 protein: CASSEGRGDQPQHF. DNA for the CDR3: TGTGCCAGCAGTGAAGGCAGGGGTGATCAGCCCCAGCATTTT.

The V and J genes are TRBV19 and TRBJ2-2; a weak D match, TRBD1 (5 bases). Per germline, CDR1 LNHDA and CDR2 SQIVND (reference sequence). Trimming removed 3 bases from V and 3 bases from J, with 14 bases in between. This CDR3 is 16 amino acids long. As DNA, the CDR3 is TGTGCCAGTAGTATGCAGGGAACTAAATACACCGGGGAGCTGTTTTTT. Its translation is CASSMQGTKYTGELFF.

CDR3 protein: CAIGTGGETQYF. For the CDR3, the DNA is TGTGCCATCGGTACAGGGGGGGAGACCCAGTACTTC. J is TRBJ2-5 and V is TRBV10-3, with 8 positions matching TRBD1. CDR3 length: 12 amino acids. CDR1 ENHRY and CDR2 SYGVKD come from the germline V gene. Germline trimming cut 8 bases from V and 5 bases from J; bases unmatched to any gene: 4.

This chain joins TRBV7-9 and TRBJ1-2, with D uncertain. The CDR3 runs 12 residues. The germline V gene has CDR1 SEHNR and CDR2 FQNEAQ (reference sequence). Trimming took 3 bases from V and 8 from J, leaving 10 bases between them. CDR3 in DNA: TGTGCCAGCAGCTTGGAATTTAGGGGCTACACCTTC. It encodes CASSLEFRGYTF. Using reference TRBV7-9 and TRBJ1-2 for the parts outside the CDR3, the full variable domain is DTGVSQNPRHKITKRGQNVTFRCDPISEHNRLYWYRQTLGQGPEFLTYFQNEAQLEKSRLLSDRFSAERPKGSFSTLEIQRTEQGDSAMYLCASSLEFRGYTFGSGTRLTVV.

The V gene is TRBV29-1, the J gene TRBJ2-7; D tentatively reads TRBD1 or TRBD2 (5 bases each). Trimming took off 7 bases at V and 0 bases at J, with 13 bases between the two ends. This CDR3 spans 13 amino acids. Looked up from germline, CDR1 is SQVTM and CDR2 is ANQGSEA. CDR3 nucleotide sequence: TGCAGCGCCGCGCTTGGGGGCTCCTACGAGCAGTACTTC. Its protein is CSAALGGSYEQYF.

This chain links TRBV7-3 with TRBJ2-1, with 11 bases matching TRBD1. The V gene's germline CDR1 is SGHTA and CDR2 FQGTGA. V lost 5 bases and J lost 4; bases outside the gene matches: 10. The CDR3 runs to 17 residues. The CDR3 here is CASSQRSGQGAYNEQFF. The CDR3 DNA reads TGTGCCAGCAGCCAAAGGAGTGGACAGGGGGCGTACAATGAGCAGTTCTTC.

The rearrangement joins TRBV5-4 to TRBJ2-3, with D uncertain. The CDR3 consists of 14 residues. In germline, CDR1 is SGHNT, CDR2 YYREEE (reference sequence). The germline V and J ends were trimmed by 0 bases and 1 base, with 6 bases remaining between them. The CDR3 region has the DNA TGTGCCAGCAGCTTGGTTCAGGGCACAGATACGCAGTATTTT. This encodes CASSLVQGTDTQYF.

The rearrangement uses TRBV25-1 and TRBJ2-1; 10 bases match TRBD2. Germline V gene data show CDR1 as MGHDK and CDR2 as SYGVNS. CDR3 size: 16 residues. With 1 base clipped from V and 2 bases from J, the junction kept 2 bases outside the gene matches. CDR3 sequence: CASSEFSGGTYNEQFF. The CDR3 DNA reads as TGTGCCAGCAGTGAATTTAGCGGGGGGACCTACAATGAGCAGTTCTTC.

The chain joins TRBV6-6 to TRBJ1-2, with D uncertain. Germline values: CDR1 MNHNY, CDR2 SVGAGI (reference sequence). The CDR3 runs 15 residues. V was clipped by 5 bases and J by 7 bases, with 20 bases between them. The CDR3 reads CASSTSGSYDAGYTF. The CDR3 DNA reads TGTGCCAGCAGTACCTCCGGGTCCTATGATGCTGGCTACACCTTC.

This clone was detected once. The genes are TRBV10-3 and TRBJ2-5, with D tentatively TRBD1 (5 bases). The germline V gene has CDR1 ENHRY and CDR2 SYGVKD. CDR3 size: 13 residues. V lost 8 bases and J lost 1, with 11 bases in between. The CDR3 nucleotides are TGTGCCATCGGAAGACAGCTCCAAGAGACCCAGTACTTC. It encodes CAIGRQLQETQYF.

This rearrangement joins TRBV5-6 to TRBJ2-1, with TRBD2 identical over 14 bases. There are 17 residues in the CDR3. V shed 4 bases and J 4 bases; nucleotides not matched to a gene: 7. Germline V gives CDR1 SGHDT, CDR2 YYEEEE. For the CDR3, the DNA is TGTGCCAGCAGCCGGACTAGCGGGGGGCCGGTATACAATGAGCAGTTCTTC. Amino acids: CASSRTSGGPVYNEQFF.

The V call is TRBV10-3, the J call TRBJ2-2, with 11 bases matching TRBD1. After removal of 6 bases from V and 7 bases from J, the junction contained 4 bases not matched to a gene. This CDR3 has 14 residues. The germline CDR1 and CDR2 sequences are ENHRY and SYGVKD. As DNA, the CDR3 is TGTGCCATCAGCGGGACAGGGGGGATCGGGGAGCTGTTTTTT. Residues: CAISGTGGIGELFF.

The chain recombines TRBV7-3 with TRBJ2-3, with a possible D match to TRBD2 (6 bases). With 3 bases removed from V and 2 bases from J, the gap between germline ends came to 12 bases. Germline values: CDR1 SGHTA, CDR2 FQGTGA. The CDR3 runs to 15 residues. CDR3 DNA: TGTGCCAGCAGCTTGGAGGGACGTTACACAGATACGCAGTATTTT. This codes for CASSLEGRYTDTQYF.

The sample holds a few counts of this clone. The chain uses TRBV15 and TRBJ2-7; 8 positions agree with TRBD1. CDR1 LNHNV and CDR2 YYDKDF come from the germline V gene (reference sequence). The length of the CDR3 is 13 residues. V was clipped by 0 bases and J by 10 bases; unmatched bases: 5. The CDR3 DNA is TGTGCCACCAGCAGAGACAGGGGGCGCGATCAGTACTTC. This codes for CATSRDRGRDQYF.

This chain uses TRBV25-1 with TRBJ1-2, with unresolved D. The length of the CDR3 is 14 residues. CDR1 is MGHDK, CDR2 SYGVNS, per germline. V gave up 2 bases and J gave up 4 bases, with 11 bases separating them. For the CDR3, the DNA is TGTGCCAGCAGTGAAAGCCTCACCACCTATGGCTACACCTTC. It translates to CASSESLTTYGYTF.

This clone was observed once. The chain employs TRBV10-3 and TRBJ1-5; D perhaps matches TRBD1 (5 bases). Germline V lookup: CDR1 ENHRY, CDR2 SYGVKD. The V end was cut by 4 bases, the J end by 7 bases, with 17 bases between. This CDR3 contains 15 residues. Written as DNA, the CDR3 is TGTGCCATCAGTGCGGGAGGGGCCCAGGACCAGCCCCAGCATTTT. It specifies CAISAGGAQDQPQHF.

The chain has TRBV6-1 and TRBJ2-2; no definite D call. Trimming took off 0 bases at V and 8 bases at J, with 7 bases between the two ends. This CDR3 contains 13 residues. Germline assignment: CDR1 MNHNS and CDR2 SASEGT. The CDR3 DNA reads TGTGCCAGCAGTGAAGCTTTACAAGGGGAGCTGTTTTTT. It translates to CASSEALQGELFF.

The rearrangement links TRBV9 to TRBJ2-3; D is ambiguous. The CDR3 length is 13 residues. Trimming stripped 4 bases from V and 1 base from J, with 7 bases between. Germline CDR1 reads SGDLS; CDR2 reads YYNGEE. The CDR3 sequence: CASSPRGTDTQYF. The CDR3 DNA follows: TGTGCCAGCAGCCCTCGGGGCACAGATACGCAGTATTTT.